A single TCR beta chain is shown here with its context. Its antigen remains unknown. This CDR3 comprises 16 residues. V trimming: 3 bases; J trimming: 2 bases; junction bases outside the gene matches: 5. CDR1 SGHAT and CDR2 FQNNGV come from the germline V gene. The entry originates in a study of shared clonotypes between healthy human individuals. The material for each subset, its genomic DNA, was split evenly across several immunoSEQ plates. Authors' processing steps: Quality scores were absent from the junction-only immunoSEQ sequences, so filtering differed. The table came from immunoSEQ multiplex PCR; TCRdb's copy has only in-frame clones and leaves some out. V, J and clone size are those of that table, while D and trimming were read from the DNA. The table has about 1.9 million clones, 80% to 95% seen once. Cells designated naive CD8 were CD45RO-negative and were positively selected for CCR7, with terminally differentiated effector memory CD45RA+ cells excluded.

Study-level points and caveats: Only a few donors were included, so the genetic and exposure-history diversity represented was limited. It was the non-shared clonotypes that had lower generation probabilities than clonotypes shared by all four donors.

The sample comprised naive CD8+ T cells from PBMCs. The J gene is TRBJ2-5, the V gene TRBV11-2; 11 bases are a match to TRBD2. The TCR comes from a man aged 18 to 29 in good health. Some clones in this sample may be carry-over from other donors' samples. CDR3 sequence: CASSFSTSGGQETQYF. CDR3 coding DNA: TGTGCCAGCAGCTTCTCCACTAGCGGGGGACAAGAGACCCAGTACTTC.